These 24 T cell receptor beta chains came from one sample sequenced in a study of a mutant IDH1 vaccine in newly diagnosed glioma. Assay used: immunoSEQ multiplex PCR; TCRdb lists only in-frame clones, some missing. The profile covers 30,000 to 35,000 clones, with roughly 89% appearing a single time and 20% taken by the ten largest. These receptors have no identified antigens. The time point: week 11, during vaccination. Each vaccine dose was 300 ug of mutant IDH1 20-mer peptide, with topical imiquimod. The source was PBMCs, collected from a glioma patient whose treatment included an IDH1 peptide vaccine. The receptors here all came from a man between 18 and 35 years old with glioma.

The chain has TRBV6-4 and TRBJ2-3; 9 nucleotides agree with TRBD2. V shed 5 bases, J shed 0 bases, and the junction held 3 bases outside the gene matches. CDR3 size: 15 residues. Germline CDR1 reads MRHNA; CDR2 reads SNTAGT. The CDR3 protein is CASSLTSGSTDTQYF. CDR3 coding DNA: TGTGCCAGCAGTCTTACTAGCGGGAGCACAGATACGCAGTATTTT.

The CDR3 loop reads CASSQDWRSTDTQYF. CDR3 in DNA: TGTGCCAGCAGCCAAGACTGGCGAAGCACAGATACGCAGTATTTT. V gene TRBV4-2 combines with J gene TRBJ2-3; D not certain. The CDR3 covers 15 residues. CDR1 LGHNA and CDR2 YNFKEQ come from the germline V gene. The ends were cut back, 0 bases at V and 0 bases at J, with 7 bases in the middle.

The CDR3 DNA sequence: TGTGCCAGCAGCCGAAATGAACTGAACACTGAAGCTTTCTTT. Protein sequence: CASSRNELNTEAFF. The chain joins TRBV7-8 to TRBJ1-1; D uncertain. Germline CDR1 and CDR2: SGHVS and FQNEAQ. The CDR3 covers 14 residues. V lost 5 bases and J 0 bases, leaving 10 bases between the germline ends.

The V call is TRBV19, the J call TRBJ2-1; D tentatively reads TRBD1 or TRBD2 (5 bases each). This CDR3 contains 15 residues. Between the trimmed V and J ends, which lost 1 base and 2 bases, there was a span of 9 bases. Germline V gene sequence: CDR1 LNHDA, CDR2 SQIVND (reference sequence). CDR3 nucleotide sequence: TGTGCCAGTAGTATAGCACTAGGGGCCTACAATGAGCAGTTCTTC. Its translation is CASSIALGAYNEQFF. The full variable domain, its missing parts supplied by reference TRBV19 and TRBJ2-1, is DGGITQSPKYLFRKEGQNVTLSCEQNLNHDAMYWYRQDPGQGLRLIYYSQIVNDFQKGDIAEGYSVSREKKESFPLTVTSAQKNPTAFYLCASSIALGAYNEQFFGPGTRLTVL.

The chain employs TRBV7-2 and TRBJ2-3; TRBD2 is a possible D gene (5 bases). V dropped 5 bases and J dropped 4 bases, with 13 bases sitting between them. The CDR3 is 14 residues long. Germline CDR1 and CDR2: SGHTA and FQGNSA. CDR3 amino acids: CASSPVDLSDTQYF. The CDR3 coding sequence is TGTGCCAGCAGCCCTGTGGACTTGTCAGATACGCAGTATTTT.

The chain has TRBV6-5 and TRBJ1-4; a possible D gene is TRBD1 (6 bases). Germline CDR1 MNHEY, CDR2 SVGAGI. The CDR3 runs to 14 residues. V lost 4 bases and J 10 bases, leaving 16 bases between the germline ends. The CDR3 DNA follows: TGTGCCAGCAGTTTTGCGGGACAAGCCGGAAAACTGTTTTTT. This translates into CASSFAGQAGKLFF.

This clone showed up just a few times. The rearrangement joins TRBV27 to TRBJ1-5; D not resolved. CDR1 MNHEY and CDR2 SMNVEV come from the germline V gene (reference sequence). The CDR3 covers 14 residues. V was shortened by 3 bases and J by 6 bases, with 12 bases between the two germline ends. In nucleotides, the CDR3 is TGTGCCAGCAGTTTGTCGGGGATTGGTCAGCCCCAGCATTTT. Protein product: CASSLSGIGQPQHF.

This chain uses TRBV29-1 with TRBJ1-1; D is possibly TRBD1 (6 bases). Germline lookup yields CDR1 SQVTM and CDR2 ANQGSEA. The CDR3 is 13 residues long. V gave up 5 bases and J gave up 4 bases, with 14 bases separating them. The CDR3 nucleotides read TGCAGCGTTCAGAAGGGGGGACCCACTGAAGCTTTCTTT. Translated, it gives CSVQKGGPTEAFF.

V usage is TRBV2 and J usage is TRBJ2-7; possibly TRBD1 for D (6 bases). This CDR3 has 12 amino acids. Looked up from germline, CDR1 is SNHLY and CDR2 is FYNNEI. Trimming removed 10 bases from V and 0 bases from J, with 10 bases in between. CDR3 coding DNA: TGTGCCATCCAAGGGGGCTCCTACGAGCAGTACTTC. Its protein product is CAIQGGSYEQYF.

The J gene is TRBJ2-4, the V gene TRBV15; TRBD2 matches at 9 bases. This CDR3 comprises 16 residues. V trimming: 3 bases; J trimming: 1 base; junction bases outside the gene matches: 4. CDR1 and CDR2 from the germline V gene are LNHNV and YYDKDF (reference sequence). CDR3 in DNA: TGTGCCACCAGCAGGGCGGGGGGGGCGGCCAAAAACATTCAGTACTTC. Residues: CATSRAGGAAKNIQYF.

The chain has TRBV28 and TRBJ2-7; D is uncertain. The CDR3 length is 12 residues. V was cut by 6 bases and J by 4 bases, with 10 bases left in between. Germline CDR1 and CDR2: MDHEN and SYDVKM. CDR3 coding DNA: TGTGCCAGCAGGCAAATTGGGTACGAGCAGTACTTC. Translation: CASRQIGYEQYF.

The CDR3 sequence is CASSQDQVADTGELFF. CDR3 DNA: TGCGCCAGCAGCCAAGATCAGGTGGCAGATACCGGGGAGCTGTTTTTT. The chain employs TRBV4-3 and TRBJ2-2; D is uncertain. Deletions cut 0 bases from V and 5 bases from J, with 13 bases between. CDR1 and CDR2 from the germline V gene are LGHNA and YSLEER. CDR3 length equals 16 residues.

The chain links TRBV27 to TRBJ2-7; D might be TRBD2 (6 bases). Germline CDR1 and CDR2: MNHEY and SMNVEV (reference sequence). This CDR3 spans 15 amino acids. Trimming removed 0 bases from V and 4 bases from J, with 13 bases in between. The CDR3 loop is CASSLSGTGNYEQYF. CDR3 coding DNA: TGTGCCAGCAGTTTATCAGGGACTGGTAATTACGAGCAGTACTTC.

The CDR3 DNA is TGTGCCAGCAGCCTGGACAGGGTCAATCAGCCCCAGCATTTT. Translated: CASSLDRVNQPQHF. The chain couples TRBV7-8 to TRBJ1-5; TRBD1 matches 8 bases. The CDR3 is 14 amino acids. With 5 bases clipped from V and 3 bases from J, the junction kept 3 bases outside the gene matches. Germline-derived CDR1 and CDR2 are SGHVS and FQNEAQ.

The chain carries TRBV7-2 and TRBJ2-2; no reliable D call. V lost 3 bases, J lost 0 bases, and 2 bases lay in between. The CDR3 totals 13 residues. Looked up from germline, CDR1 is SGHTA and CDR2 is FQGNSA. CDR3 nucleotides: TGTGCCAGCAGCTTCGCGAACACCGGGGAGCTGTTTTTT. Residues: CASSFANTGELFF. The whole variable domain, remainder taken from reference TRBV7-2 and TRBJ2-2, is GAGVSQSPSNKVTEKGKDVELRCDPISGHTALYWYRQSLGQGLEFLIYFQGNSAPDKSGLPSDRFSAERTGGSVSTLTIQRTQQEDSAVYLCASSFANTGELFFGEGSRLTVL.

Here the CDR3 DNA reads TGTGCCAGCAGTCTGGCCCCCCCCGCCGAGCAGTACTTC. Its protein product is CASSLAPPAEQYF. V is TRBV5-5 and J is TRBJ2-7; no clear D. V lost 5 bases, J lost 6 bases, and 15 bases lay in between. This CDR3 is 13 amino acids long. The germline V gene has CDR1 SGHKS and CDR2 YYEKEE (reference sequence).

The chain is built from TRBV4-3 and TRBJ2-3; D might be TRBD2 (6 bases). This CDR3 spans 16 amino acids. V was clipped by 0 bases and J by 0 bases, with 10 bases between them. CDR1 is LGHNA and CDR2 is YSLEER in the germline V gene. As DNA, the CDR3 is TGCGCCAGCAGCCAAGATCTGGGGACTAGCACAGATACGCAGTATTTT. Its protein product is CASSQDLGTSTDTQYF.

The J gene is TRBJ1-3, the V gene TRBV4-3; D call uncertain. With 1 base removed from V and 0 bases from J, the gap between germline ends came to 7 bases. CDR3 size: 15 residues. CDR1 is LGHNA, CDR2 YSLEER, per germline. CDR3 protein: CASSQGEGSGNTIYF. In nucleotides, the CDR3 is TGCGCCAGCAGCCAAGGAGAAGGCTCTGGAAACACCATATATTTT.

The V call is TRBV4-1, the J call TRBJ2-1; no clear D. The germline CDR1 and CDR2 sequences are MGHRA and YSYEKL. The V and J ends lost 4 bases and 7 bases respectively, with 11 bases between them. This CDR3 is 13 amino acids long. The CDR3 reads CASSPLGSNEQFF. DNA for the CDR3: TGCGCCAGCAGCCCTCTAGGCTCAAATGAGCAGTTCTTC.

The rearrangement uses TRBV5-5 and TRBJ2-5; 9 bases align to TRBD2. The V and J ends lost 0 bases and 2 bases, in that order; junction bases with no gene match: 2. This CDR3 comprises 15 residues. From germline, CDR1 is SGHKS and CDR2 YYEKEE (reference sequence). CDR3 residues: CASSLGTSVQETQYF. The CDR3 DNA is TGTGCCAGCAGCTTGGGGACTAGCGTACAAGAGACCCAGTACTTC.

Written as DNA, the CDR3 is TGTGCCAGCAGCTTAATGGGGGTCTATGGCTACACCTTC. It is translated as CASSLMGVYGYTF. The J gene is TRBJ1-2, the V gene TRBV7-2, with D possibly TRBD1 on 5 matching bases. Germline CDR1 SGHTA, CDR2 FQGNSA. This CDR3 has 13 amino acids. V lost 2 bases and J 4 bases, leaving 8 bases between the germline ends.

V and J are TRBV6-5 and TRBJ1-2, with TRBD1 as a possible D gene (5 bases). Germline assignment: CDR1 MNHEY and CDR2 SVGAGI. CDR3 length: 14 residues. V lost 0 bases and J 7 bases, leaving 12 bases between the germline ends. Here the CDR3 reads CASSYSVGDGGYTF. DNA of the CDR3: TGTGCCAGCAGTTACTCGGTGGGGGATGGTGGCTACACCTTC.

The chain recombines TRBV27 with TRBJ1-1, with unresolved D. This CDR3 region has 13 residues. Germline V CDR1 and CDR2: MNHEY, SMNVEV (reference sequence). The ends were cut back, 6 bases at V and 1 base at J, with 9 bases in the middle. The CDR3 DNA reads TGTGCCAGCAGATGGCCGGGGAACACTGAAGCTTTCTTT. It specifies CASRWPGNTEAFF.

The chain uses TRBV30 and TRBJ2-5; the match to TRBD1 covers 8 bases. Losses at the gene ends were 5 bases for V and 5 bases for J; bases not matched to a gene: 4. Looked up from germline, CDR1 is GTSNPN and CDR2 is SVGIG (reference sequence). The length of the CDR3 is 12 residues. The CDR3 sequence: CAWGQGRETQYF. CDR3 nucleotide sequence: TGTGCCTGGGGACAGGGACGGGAGACCCAGTACTTC.